What follows describes a single T cell receptor beta chain. This clone was recorded a few times. Its antigen specificity is not known. There are no base qualities to consult, and no much larger clone falls within one base. The meaning of the sample's time point label: cycle 1 day 1 (C1D1), immediately before nivolumab initiation. Relapse after autologous stem cell transplantation had occurred in all trial patients, and cohorts A, B and C were distinguished by prior brentuximab vedotin exposure. CD4+ T cells were purified from thawed PBMCs by magnetic negative selection with a Miltenyi CD4+ T cell isolation kit. The trial cohort included 55 to 60 patients with relapsed/refractory classical Hodgkin lymphoma, and each patient had a best overall response of complete response, partial response or progressive disease. In the multi-cohort phase II CheckMate 205 trial, trial patients received single-agent nivolumab. An independent review committee assessed best overall response by applying the 2007 International Working Group response criteria. Trial PBMCs were collected immediately before nivolumab initiation (C1D1) and during therapy at cycle 2 day 1 and cycle 4 day 1. After peripheral blood was drawn into 8 mL Vacutainer Cell Preparation Tubes, PBMCs were isolated by centrifugation and then cryopreserved. Purified CD4+ and CD8+ fractions were prepared only for cases with an additional available PBMC sample. Magnetically labelled cells were depleted on LS columns in a quadroMACS separator, and the flow-through was collected as the purified fraction.

This entry is derived from a study of PD-1 blockade in classical Hodgkin lymphoma (dated by TCRdb to the early 2020s). About the study as a whole: Nivolumab dosing was 3 mg/kg intravenously every 2 weeks, continuing until either disease progression or unacceptable toxicity. The study used CyTOF and TCR beta sequencing to define a peripheral blood immune signature of response to PD-1 blockade in classical Hodgkin lymphoma. What the research found in general, with its limitations: A significant rise by C4D1 was seen in CD4+ but not CD8+ TCR diversity (p=0.0027 vs p=0.16), with the rise being most apparent in complete responders (p=0.02). Baseline TCR diversity was reported as lower in newly diagnosed patients than in healthy donors, and lower still in relapsed/refractory patients. Lower diversity was seen in patients whose nivolumab began less than 1 year after ASCT, and these patients were left out of later analyses so that immune reconstitution would not confound the results. Trial patients with a complete response had baseline diversity similar to that of newly diagnosed patients, while partial responders and progressors had significantly lower diversity. The study was restricted to a single clinical trial cohort, and the causes of repertoire differences, possibly disease activity or prior therapy, were left undefined.

Genomic DNA was extracted with the Qiagen DNeasy kit from unsorted PBMCs and from negatively selected CD4+ and CD8+ fractions. Using primers that anneal to V and J segments, immunoSEQ multiplex PCR amplified the TCR beta CDR3 regions. A synthetic immune receptor repertoire was used to minimize amplification bias, and remaining bias was computationally removed after sequencing. Per the source publication's procedure: Custom Python scripts were used to quantify repertoire diversity as the Shannon entropy index. The unsorted, CD4+ and CD8+ repertoires were each analyzed separately, with the exception of combined analyses, where CD4+ and CD8+ sequences were merged in silico. A clone counted as expanded when the clone's frequency after treatment rose at least 2-fold relative to C1D1, and clones undetected at baseline were given a pseudocount of 0.5. Clones with 0 or 1 copy at C1D1 were classified as singleton clones, and clones with 2 or more copies were classified as non-singleton clones. Clones expanded in unsorted samples were annotated as CD4+, CD8+ or unknown by matching protein sequences in sorted samples from the same patient. Diversity changes from C1D1 to C4D1 were tested in paired samples using Wilcoxon tests. The immuneACCESS repertoire file appears here via TCRdb, limited to in-frame rearrangements. These files lack a portion of the clones; in checked studies, under half of the deficit traces to unresolved V genes, and the cause of the others is not known. D and trimming were read from the DNA, whereas the V and J calls and clone size are those reported in that table. A total of more than 4,000 clones appear in this sample, 78% of them only once. Jointly, the top ten make up under 7% of the sample.

The receptor was isolated from a human donor with classical Hodgkin lymphoma. Here the sequenced sample was CD4+ T cells from blood, taken at baseline.

The CDR3 protein sequence reads: CASSEAPDSYGYTF. The DNA sequence is TGTGCCAGCAGTGAAGCCCCGGACAGCTATGGCTACACCTTC. The chain is made from TRBV6-1 and TRBJ1-2, with TRBD1 perhaps the D gene, on 6 matching bases. Cut back by 0 bases and 4 bases, the V and J ends lie 9 bases apart. There are 14 amino acids in the CDR3, from cysteine to phenylalanine inclusive. This entry keeps only the CDR3 DNA: 42 bases, framed from base 1. Based on the germline V gene, the CDR1 and CDR2 sequences are MNHNS and SASEGT.